This TCR beta chain was identified in a study of CD8 T cells in Susac syndrome (dated by TCRdb to the late 2010s). A note on the overall study: Whether CD8+ T cell activation and differentiation in Susac syndrome was antigen driven was tested using repertoire sequencing. The clonality of the CD8+ T cell repertoire was compared across approximately 11 healthy donors, around 14 Susac syndrome patients and around 15 multiple sclerosis patients.

RNA was extracted using the RNeasy kit, and roughly 0.5 to 1 microgram was reverse transcribed with random hexamers. The immunoSEQ multiplex PCR assay, which covers 54 Vbeta and 13 Jbeta segments, was used to amplify TCR beta CDR3 regions. PCR amplification bias was corrected using a synthetic template baseline for primer optimization and computational correction. The authors processed their data as follows. Reads were annotated to V, D and J genes per IMGT and analyzed with immunoSEQ Analyzer, keeping only productive sequences. Clonality was computed as one minus Shannon entropy normalized by log2 of the number of productive unique sequences. Public and private clones were assessed among the 100 most prevalent clones of each patient and control. Clones were defined as Susac-specific if absent from the healthy and MS cohorts, from 1052 published viral clones and from other ImmuneACCESS disease sequences. TCRdb reprocessing: public reads trimmed at Q25 with fastp, clones called with MiXCR, in-frame beta chains kept. Each CDR3 protein gets just one entry, which takes the most common genes and DNA from the rows behind it. The V and J calls were not made by the authors but by TCRdb's processing. This sample comprises about 90,000 distinct CDR3 sequences, approximately 92% of them detected only once. The biggest ten clones account for over 0.25% of the sample.

For this clonotype: Its antigen target is currently unknown. No clone much larger than this one lies a single base away; base qualities are absent.

The investigation overall reported the following: The number of individuals in the TCR sequencing and HLA analysis was acknowledged as relatively small.

A distance of 9 bases separates the germline ends of V and J, which lose 5 bases and 2 bases respectively. Sequences SEHNR (CDR1) and FQNEAQ (CDR2) are obtained from the germline V gene (reference sequence). The CDR3 covers 13 residues, taking in both the cysteine and the phenylalanine. Only the CDR3 DNA stays, 39 bases, in frame from base 1. Peripheral blood CD8+ and CD4+ T cells from healthy donors, Susac syndrome patients and multiple sclerosis patients were profiled using high-throughput TCR beta sequencing. Healthy donors were age- and sex-matched controls. Bulk CD8+ and CD4+ T cells were purified by magnetic negative isolation, whereas CD8+ TEMRA cells were enriched by FACS. Blood was collected in EDTA tubes and processed within 24 hours, with PBMCs isolated through density gradient centrifugation. PBMCs intended for TCR sequencing were cryopreserved in liquid nitrogen and were subsequently thawed in a 37 degrees C water bath. The sorted or isolated CD4+, CD8+ and CD8+ TEMRA cells reached a purity of at least 90%.

Sequencing was carried out using CD8+ T cells from PBMCs. The clonotype was recovered from a human donor in good health. The chain is encoded by TRBV7-9 joined to TRBJ2-5; a confident D gene designation cannot be given. The bases read TGTGCCAGCAGCGCCGTTGGTCAAGAGACCCAGTACTTC. This sequence encodes CASSAVGQETQYF.